This TCR beta chain appears in the sequencing data of a study of T-cell reconstitution after alpha-beta-depleted transplantation in children. The sample holds many counts of this clonotype. Trimming cost V 3 bases and J 7 bases; bases outside gene matches: 12. This CDR3 is built from 16 residues. Germline CDR1 reads SGHRS; CDR2 reads YFSETQ. The library targeted TCRbeta and was prepared with unique molecular identifiers. One entry per CDR3 protein, called by TCRdb with MiXCR from the PCR reads. In the table there are a few hundred thousand distinct CDR3 sequences, about 11% of which are singletons. The material was PBMCs from the stem cell graft donor, obtained from the stem cell graft. V and J are TRBV5-1 and TRBJ2-1, with TRBD1 matching 8 bases. This TCR was sampled from a human donor who donated a stem cell graft to a child with acute myeloid leukemia. The CDR3 DNA sequence: TGCGCCAGCAGCTCCAGACCGGGACAGGCCTGGAATGAGCAGTTCTTC. It yields the protein CASSSRPGQAWNEQFF.